This T cell receptor beta chain originates from a study of shared clonotypes between healthy human individuals. This was a deep-level run. The repertoire was sequenced with immunoSEQ multiplex PCR; TCRdb's copy has only in-frame clones and lacks some. Of millions of clones in the sample, 85% to 95% were seen once. The CDR3 sequence is 18 residues long. CDR1 is SGHTA and CDR2 is FQGNSA in the germline V gene. V trimming: 0 bases; J trimming: 0 bases; junction bases outside the gene matches: 4. The sequence was obtained from a man aged 18 to 29 in good health. Sequencing was performed on naive CD4+ T cells sorted from blood. As for subset: CD45RA+ positively selected. V is TRBV7-2 and J is TRBJ2-6, with 8 bases aligning to TRBD1. The chain's CDR3 is CASSLAGTGPSGANVLTF. As DNA, the CDR3 is TGTGCCAGCAGCTTAGCCGGGACAGGCCCCTCTGGGGCCAACGTCCTGACTTTC.